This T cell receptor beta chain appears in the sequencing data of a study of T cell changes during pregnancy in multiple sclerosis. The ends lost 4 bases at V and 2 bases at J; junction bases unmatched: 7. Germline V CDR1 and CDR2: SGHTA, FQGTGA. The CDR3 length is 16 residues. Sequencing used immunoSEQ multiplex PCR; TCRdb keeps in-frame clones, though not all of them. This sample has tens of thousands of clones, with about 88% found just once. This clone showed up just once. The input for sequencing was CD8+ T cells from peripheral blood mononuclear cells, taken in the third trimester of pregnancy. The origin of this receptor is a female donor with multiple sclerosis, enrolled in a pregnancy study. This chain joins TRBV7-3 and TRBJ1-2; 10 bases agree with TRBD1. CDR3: CASSSPGTGANYGYTF. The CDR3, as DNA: TGTGCCAGCAGCTCGCCCGGGACAGGGGCCAACTATGGCTACACCTTC.